A selection of T cell receptor beta chains follows, all from one sample in a study of Ad26.COV2.S vaccination and SARS-CoV-2 variants. This table comes from immunoSEQ multiplex PCR, and its TCRdb copy is limited to in-frame clones, with some not included. Of roughly 500,000 clones listed, roughly 87% are singletons. Sample: peripheral blood, taken in a trial of Ad26.COV2.S vaccine versus placebo. These receptors all come from a person aged 18-65 years who received the Ad26.COV2.S COVID-19 vaccine or a placebo. CDR3s include the opening cysteine and the closing phenylalanine or tryptophan. D genes are given only for firm matches. Not all rows give a size; the values are once, few, many and, for expanded clones, a class.

J: TRBJ2-1; D: .; size: .; V: TRBV9; CDR3: CASSVAWGTRGNEQFF; DNA: TGTGCCAGCAGCGTAGCTTGGGGCACACGGGGCAATGAGCAGTTCTTC
J: TRBJ2-2; D: TRBD2; size: .; V: TRBV7-2; CDR3: CASSSLVLAGGFTGELFF; DNA: TGTGCCAGCAGCTCGTTGGTACTAGCGGGAGGCTTCACCGGGGAGCTGTTTTTT
J: TRBJ1-1; D: .; size: .; V: TRBV28; CDR3: CASSYSGWDTEAFF; DNA: TGTGCCAGCAGTTATTCAGGGTGGGACACTGAAGCTTTCTTT
J: TRBJ2-2; D: TRBD2; size: .; V: TRBV6-2/TRBV6-3; CDR3: CASSFRGTSGSNTGELFF; DNA: TGTGCCAGCAGTTTCCGCGGGACTAGCGGGAGTAACACCGGGGAGCTGTTTTTT
J: TRBJ2-1; D: TRBD2; size: .; V: TRBV7-2; CDR3: CASSLVGGRADEQFF; DNA: TGTGCCAGCAGCTTAGTGGGTGGGAGGGCCGATGAGCAGTTCTTC
J: TRBJ2-7; D: .; size: .; V: TRBV5-4; CDR3: CASSLISSVRGGEQYF; DNA: TGTGCCAGCAGCTTGATATCTAGCGTTAGAGGGGGCGAGCAGTACTTC
J: TRBJ1-1; D: TRBD1; size: .; V: TRBV28; CDR3: CASSSDRTGDYTEAFF; DNA: TGTGCCAGCAGCTCCGATAGGACAGGGGATTACACTGAAGCTTTCTTT
J: TRBJ1-1; D: TRBD1; size: .; V: TRBV28; CDR3: CASSWETGVDTEAFF; DNA: TGTGCCAGCAGTTGGGAGACAGGGGTCGACACTGAAGCTTTCTTT
J: TRBJ1-1; D: .; size: .; V: TRBV9; CDR3: CASSVGPREKRDTEAFF; DNA: TGTGCCAGCAGCGTAGGCCCTCGGGAGAAACGGGACACTGAAGCTTTCTTT
J: TRBJ1-1; D: .; size: .; V: TRBV4-1; CDR3: CASSQGQSEAFF; DNA: TGCGCCAGCAGCCAAGGACAGTCGGAAGCTTTCTTT
J: TRBJ1-1; D: .; size: .; V: TRBV21-1; CDR3: CASSKANRGRTEAFF; DNA: TGTGCCAGCAGCAAAGCGAACAGGGGTCGCACTGAAGCTTTCTTT
J: TRBJ1-1; D: .; size: few; V: TRBV7-9; CDR3: CASRVTADTEAFF; DNA: TGTGCCAGCAGAGTAACAGCAGACACTGAAGCTTTCTTT
J: TRBJ2-1; D: .; size: .; V: TRBV11-1; CDR3: CASSLIGSSYNEQFF; DNA: TGTGCCAGCAGCTTAATCGGCAGCTCCTACAATGAGCAGTTCTTC
J: TRBJ1-5; D: .; size: .; V: TRBV28; CDR3: CASSLGTGLGGNQPQHF; DNA: TGTGCCAGCAGTTTAGGGACGGGACTGGGGGGCAATCAGCCCCAGCATTTT
J: TRBJ2-3; D: .; size: .; V: TRBV19; CDR3: CASSTISHGSTDTQYF; DNA: TGTGCCAGTAGTACCATTTCCCACGGTAGCACAGATACGCAGTATTTT
J: TRBJ2-2; D: TRBD2; size: .; V: TRBV10-3; CDR3: CAISGSGSVSGELFF; DNA: TGTGCCATCAGTGGAAGCGGGAGCGTTTCCGGGGAGCTGTTTTTT
J: TRBJ1-4; D: TRBD1; size: .; V: TRBV6-6; CDR3: CASSTPGTGQKLFF; DNA: TGTGCCAGCAGTACACCCGGGACAGGCCAAAAACTGTTTTTT
J: TRBJ2-5; D: TRBD1; size: few; V: TRBV28; CDR3: CASSKLDRVPETQYF; DNA: TGTGCCAGCAGCAAATTGGACAGGGTGCCAGAGACCCAGTACTTC
J: TRBJ2-1; D: .; size: .; V: TRBV27; CDR3: CASSLYRGRDNEQFF; DNA: TGTGCCAGCAGTTTATACCGGGGCCGCGACAATGAGCAGTTCTTC
J: TRBJ2-5; D: .; size: .; V: TRBV29-1; CDR3: CSVERSIHVQETQYF; DNA: TGCAGCGTTGAAAGGTCCATCCATGTACAAGAGACCCAGTACTTC
J: TRBJ1-2; D: TRBD1; size: .; V: TRBV19; CDR3: CASSLRGQGFGYTF; DNA: TGTGCCAGTAGCTTAAGAGGACAGGGGTTTGGCTACACCTTC
J: TRBJ2-7; D: TRBD2; size: .; V: TRBV24-1; CDR3: CATSDSAGGSLYEQYF; DNA: TGTGCCACCAGTGATTCCGCGGGAGGCTCTCTCTACGAGCAGTACTTC
J: TRBJ2-7; D: TRBD2; size: .; V: TRBV11-2; CDR3: CASSHMQSLAGSYEQYF; DNA: TGTGCCAGCAGCCATATGCAAAGTCTAGCGGGTTCCTACGAGCAGTACTTC
J: TRBJ2-2; D: TRBD2; size: .; V: TRBV30; CDR3: CAWNLAGGRTGELFF; DNA: TGTGCCTGGAACTTAGCGGGAGGGCGCACCGGGGAGCTGTTTTTT
J: TRBJ1-1; D: .; size: .; V: TRBV4-3; CDR3: CASSQELGMKTEAFF; DNA: TGCGCCAGCAGCCAAGAACTGGGCATGAAGACTGAAGCTTTCTTT
J: TRBJ2-5; D: .; size: .; V: TRBV7-9; CDR3: CASSTGAGETQYF; DNA: TGTGCCAGCAGCACCGGGGCAGGGGAGACCCAGTACTTC
J: TRBJ2-6; D: .; size: .; V: TRBV5-5; CDR3: CASSLVSGGANVLTF; DNA: TGTGCCAGCAGCTTGGTTAGCGGAGGGGCCAACGTCCTGACTTTC
J: TRBJ2-3; D: .; size: .; V: TRBV28; CDR3: CASSSPLDYTDTQYF; DNA: TGTGCCAGCAGTTCACCGTTAGACTACACAGATACGCAGTATTTT
J: TRBJ1-2; D: TRBD1; size: .; V: TRBV18; CDR3: CASSPARGDYGYTF; DNA: TGTGCCAGCTCACCGGCCAGGGGGGACTATGGCTACACCTTC
J: TRBJ2-7; D: .; size: .; V: TRBV30; CDR3: CAWSAVGRSSYEQYF; DNA: TGTGCCTGGAGTGCCGTAGGGAGAAGCTCCTACGAGCAGTACTTC
J: TRBJ1-2; D: .; size: .; V: TRBV9; CDR3: CASSVGGNRADYGYTF; DNA: TGTGCCAGCAGCGTGGGGGGGAATCGGGCGGATTATGGCTACACCTTC
J: TRBJ1-2; D: .; size: .; V: TRBV4-2; CDR3: CASSHLKSGSNYGYTF; DNA: TGTGCCAGCAGCCACCTAAAGTCAGGGAGTAACTATGGCTACACCTTC
J: TRBJ2-7; D: .; size: .; V: TRBV30; CDR3: CAWSPGAGEQYF; DNA: TGTGCCTGGAGTCCGGGGGCGGGGGAGCAGTACTTC
J: TRBJ2-1; D: TRBD2; size: .; V: TRBV7-3; CDR3: CASSLTAGLAADEQFF; DNA: TGTGCCAGCAGCTTAACCGCGGGACTAGCTGCCGATGAGCAGTTCTTC
J: TRBJ1-1; D: .; size: .; V: TRBV9; CDR3: CASSVAEVRNTEAFF; DNA: TGTGCCAGCAGCGTAGCGGAGGTGAGGAACACTGAAGCTTTCTTT
J: TRBJ1-1; D: .; size: few; V: TRBV3-1/TRBV3-2; CDR3: CASSQLPGTEAFF; DNA: TGTGCCAGCAGCCAGCTTCCAGGCACTGAAGCTTTCTTT
J: TRBJ2-7; D: TRBD1; size: .; V: TRBV27; CDR3: CASTASGQGSYEQYF; DNA: TGTGCCAGCACAGCCTCGGGACAGGGGAGCTACGAGCAGTACTTC
J: TRBJ2-5; D: .; size: .; V: TRBV19; CDR3: CASSMGPAEETQYF; DNA: TGTGCCAGTAGTATGGGGCCCGCGGAAGAGACCCAGTACTTC
J: TRBJ2-7; D: TRBD1; size: .; V: TRBV10-3; CDR3: CAISEPGQGVPYEQYF; DNA: TGTGCCATCAGTGAGCCGGGACAGGGGGTCCCCTACGAGCAGTACTTC
J: TRBJ2-7; D: .; size: .; V: TRBV30; CDR3: CAWRATSYEQYF; DNA: TGTGCCTGGCGGGCTACCTCCTACGAGCAGTACTTC
J: TRBJ2-6; D: .; size: .; V: TRBV6-5; CDR3: CASRKQVTAANVLTF; DNA: TGTGCCAGCAGGAAACAGGTGACCGCCGCCAACGTCCTGACTTTC
J: TRBJ1-5; D: .; size: .; V: TRBV6-5; CDR3: CASGHSGHVGQPQHF; DNA: TGTGCCAGCGGCCATTCTGGGCACGTCGGTCAGCCCCAGCATTTT
J: TRBJ1-1; D: TRBD1; size: .; V: TRBV3-1/TRBV3-2; CDR3: CASSLQGGALTEAFF; DNA: TGTGCCAGCAGCCTCCAAGGGGGCGCGTTGACTGAAGCTTTCTTT
J: TRBJ2-1; D: .; size: .; V: TRBV11-2; CDR3: CASSLRLDSYNEQFF; DNA: TGTGCCAGCAGCCTACGCTTGGACTCGTACAATGAGCAGTTCTTC
J: TRBJ1-4; D: .; size: .; V: TRBV19; CDR3: CASSMGGTLNEKLFF; DNA: TGTGCCAGTAGTATGGGCGGGACACTTAATGAAAAACTGTTTTTT
J: TRBJ2-1; D: .; size: .; V: TRBV19; CDR3: CASSRGSLGYNEQFF; DNA: TGTGCCAGTAGTAGGGGCAGCTTGGGCTACAATGAGCAGTTCTTC